Listed here are 10 T cell receptor beta chains from one sample, sequenced in a study of prognosis after radiotherapy for stage I lung cancer. Genomic DNA was the source, and TCR beta CDR3 was amplified from it by two-round multiplex PCR. Round one of PCR was performed, and it used primers specific to each TRBV and TRBJ gene. TCRdb reanalysed the multiplex PCR reads using MiXCR and keeps one entry per CDR3 protein. The sample has roughly 13,000 distinct CDR3 sequences; roughly a third are singletons. Sequenced material: PBMCs, taken before or after stereotactic body radiation therapy (not recorded which). Receptor source: a donor of 50 years or more with non-small cell lung cancer.

As for this clonotype: This likely reflects a read error, since a far larger clone is one base away. The CDR3 sequence: CASSSIGQASGGYTF. Written as DNA, the CDR3 is TGTGCCAGCAGTTCCATTGGCCAGGCATCGGGCGGCTACACCTTC. V gene TRBV27 combines with J gene TRBJ2-7; no definite D call. The DNA matches TRBJ1-2 better at its end, which makes the J call doubtful. The CDR3 is 15 residues long. Germline V gene sequence: CDR1 MNHEY, CDR2 SMNVEV (reference sequence).

This clonotype was seen ten or more times. The chain is built from TRBV7-9 and TRBJ1-1; D might be TRBD1 (5 bases). V shed 2 bases and J shed 8 bases, with 6 bases lying between them. CDR1 and CDR2 from the germline V gene are SEHNR and FQNEAQ (reference sequence). This CDR3 region has 11 residues. In DNA, the CDR3 is TGTGCCAGCAGCTTATGGACAGAAGCTTTCTTT. As protein: CASSLWTEAFF. Variable domain in full (rest from reference TRBV7-9 and TRBJ1-1): DTGVSQNPRHKITKRGQNVTFRCDPISEHNRLYWYRQTLGQGPEFLTYFQNEAQLEKSRLLSDRFSAERPKGSFSTLEIQRTEQGDSAMYLCASSLWTEAFFGQGTRLTVV.

As concerns this clonotype: It differs at one base from a far larger clone, so likely a read error. The V and J genes are TRBV6-5 and TRBJ2-7; D tentatively fits TRBD1 or TRBD2 (7 bases each). The CDR3 totals 15 residues. The germline V gene has CDR1 MNHEY and CDR2 SVGAGI. Trimming stripped 6 bases from V and 3 bases from J, with 18 bases between. CDR3 in amino acids: CASSTHDRDYYEQYF. The CDR3 coding sequence is TGTGCCAGCAGCACACACGACAGGGACTACTACGAGCAGTACTTC.

The rearrangement joins TRBV9 to TRBJ1-3; D might be TRBD1 (6 bases). The CDR3 loop spans 17 amino acids. V was trimmed by 2 bases and J by 8 bases, leaving 23 bases between them. The V gene's germline CDR1 is SGDLS and CDR2 YYNGEE. The chain's CDR3 is CASSVNGTRGGRHTIYF. CDR3 in DNA: TGTGCCAGCAGCGTGAACGGGACACGGGGGGGGCGACACACCATATATTTT.

Concerning this clonotype: A junction boundary mismatches the germline segment, possibly from a read error. V is TRBV6-5 and J is TRBJ2-7; no reliable D call. The CDR3 is made up of 13 amino acids. Germline lookup yields CDR1 MNHEY and CDR2 SVGAGI. The CDR3 DNA is TGCGCCATCAGTTCATCGGCAGGCTACGAGCAGTACTTC. It translates to CAISSSAGYEQYF.

This clonotype came up many times. The CDR3 end shows no conserved phenylalanine or tryptophan, and so a read error is likely. It is unclear where the CDR3 begins or ends on the DNA, so no DNA is shown, and the CDR3 is as TCRdb lists it. This sequence joins TRBV2 and TRBJ2-5. Both ends counted, the CDR3 spans 9 residues. CDR1 SNHLY and CDR2 FYNNEI come from the germline V gene. The CDR3 here is CASSEAQKG.

This clonotype has a count of ten or more. This chain joins TRBV29-1 and TRBJ1-2, with 7 bases matching TRBD1. Germline CDR1 SQVTM, CDR2 ANQGSEA. The CDR3 sequence is 11 residues long. Trimming cost V 4 bases and J 8 bases; bases outside gene matches: 4. CDR3 DNA: TGCAGCGTTGCCAGGGGGGACGGCTACACCTTC. Encoded protein: CSVARGDGYTF.

Note on this clonotype: This likely came from a read error, as a far larger clone is one base away. The CDR3 DNA reads TGTGCCATCTCGGGGCCATCTTCCGTAGTTGCCGGGGAGCTGTTTTTT. Protein: CAISGPSSVVAGELFF. V is TRBV6-5 and J is TRBJ2-2, with D perhaps matching TRBD1 or TRBD2 (5 bases each). CDR3 length: 16 amino acids. The V gene's germline CDR1 is MNHEY and CDR2 SVGAGI. V lost 10 bases, J lost 6 bases, and 24 bases lay in between.

This clonotype has a count of ten or more. The gene calls are TRBV6-9 and TRBJ2-7, with unresolved D. Trimming left V 4 bases short and J 2 bases short, with 12 bases between. The CDR3 is 14 amino acids. Germline CDR1 MNHGY, CDR2 SVAAGI. The CDR3 DNA follows: TGTGCCAGCAGTTCCTCGCAGACAACCTACGAGCAGTACTTC. It encodes CASSSSQTTYEQYF.

This clonotype appeared many times. The chain recombines TRBV7-3 with TRBJ1-5; no firm D call. V shed 2 bases and J shed 6 bases, with 5 bases lying between them. CDR3 length equals 12 residues. Germline assignment: CDR1 SGHTA and CDR2 FQGTGA. CDR3 in amino acids: CASSLPGQPQHF. CDR3 coding DNA: TGTGCCAGCAGCTTACCTGGTCAGCCCCAGCATTTT. The complete variable domain, with remaining parts taken from reference TRBV7-3 and TRBJ1-5, reads GAGVSQTPSNKVTEKGKYVELRCDPISGHTALYWYRQSLGQGPEFLIYFQGTGAADDSGLPNDRFFAVRPEGSVSTLKIQRTERGDSAVYLCASSLPGQPQHFGDGTRLSIL.